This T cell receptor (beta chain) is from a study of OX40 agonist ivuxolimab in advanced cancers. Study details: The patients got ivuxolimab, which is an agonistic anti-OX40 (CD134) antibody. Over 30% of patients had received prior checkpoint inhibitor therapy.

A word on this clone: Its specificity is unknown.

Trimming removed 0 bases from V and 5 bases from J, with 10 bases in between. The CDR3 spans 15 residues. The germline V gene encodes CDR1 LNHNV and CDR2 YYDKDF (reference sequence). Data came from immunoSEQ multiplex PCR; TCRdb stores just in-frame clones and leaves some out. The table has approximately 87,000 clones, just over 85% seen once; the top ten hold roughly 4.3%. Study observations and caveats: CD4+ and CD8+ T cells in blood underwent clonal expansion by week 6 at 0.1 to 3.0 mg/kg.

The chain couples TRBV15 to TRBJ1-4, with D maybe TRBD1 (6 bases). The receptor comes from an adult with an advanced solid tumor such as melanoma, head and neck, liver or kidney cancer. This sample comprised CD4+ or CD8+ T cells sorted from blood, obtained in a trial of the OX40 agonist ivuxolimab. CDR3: CATSRDGQGNEKLFF. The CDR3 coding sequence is TGTGCCACCAGCAGAGATGGGCAGGGGAATGAAAAACTGTTTTTT.